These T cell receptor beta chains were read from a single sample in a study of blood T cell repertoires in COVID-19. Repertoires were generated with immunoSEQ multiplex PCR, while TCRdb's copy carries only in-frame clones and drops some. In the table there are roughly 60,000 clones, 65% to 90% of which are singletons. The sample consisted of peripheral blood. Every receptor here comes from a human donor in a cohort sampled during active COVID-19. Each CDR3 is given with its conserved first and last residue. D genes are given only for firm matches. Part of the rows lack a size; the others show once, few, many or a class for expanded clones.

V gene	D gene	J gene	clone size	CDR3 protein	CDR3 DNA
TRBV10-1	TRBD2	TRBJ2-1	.	CASSRTSGRGNEQFF	TGCGCCAGCAGCCGGACTAGCGGGAGAGGCAATGAGCAGTTCTTC
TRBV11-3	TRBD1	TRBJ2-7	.	CASSPPGQPYEQYF	TGTGCCAGCAGCCCCCCGGGACAGCCATACGAGCAGTACTTC
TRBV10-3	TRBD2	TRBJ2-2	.	CAISPSGDNTGELFF	TGTGCCATCAGTCCTAGCGGGGATAACACCGGGGAGCTGTTTTTT
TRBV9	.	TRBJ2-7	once	CASSTQGSEQYF	TGTGCCAGCAGCACACAGGGCAGCGAGCAGTACTTC
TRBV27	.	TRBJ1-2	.	CASSPTQGRGYTF	TGTGCCAGCAGCCCTACACAGGGTCGCGGCTACACCTTC
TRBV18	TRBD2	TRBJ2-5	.	CASSPYFLAGGPETQYF	TGTGCCAGCTCACCATATTTCCTGGCGGGGGGGCCAGAGACCCAGTACTTC
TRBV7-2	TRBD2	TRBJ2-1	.	CASSPRLAGAYNEQFF	TGTGCCAGCAGCCCCCGACTAGCGGGGGCTTACAATGAGCAGTTCTTC
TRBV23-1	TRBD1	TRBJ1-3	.	CASSHDRGRGNTIYF	TGCGCCAGCAGTCATGACAGGGGGCGGGGAAACACCATATATTTT
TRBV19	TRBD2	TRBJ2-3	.	CASTTSGERTDTQYF	TGTGCCAGTACTACTAGCGGGGAAAGGACAGATACGCAGTATTTT
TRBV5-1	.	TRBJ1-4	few	CASSLRVNEKLFF	TGCGCCAGCAGCCTCAGGGTTAATGAAAAACTGTTTTTT
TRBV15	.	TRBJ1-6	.	CATSRGTANSPLHF	TGTGCCACCAGCAGAGGGACAGCTAATTCACCCCTCCACTTT
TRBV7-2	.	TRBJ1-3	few	CASSQDTGNTIYF	TGTGCCAGCAGCCAAGATACAGGAAACACCATATATTTT
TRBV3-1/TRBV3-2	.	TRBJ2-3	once	CASSPLSDTQYF	TGTGCCAGCAGTCCCCTAAGCGATACGCAGTATTTT
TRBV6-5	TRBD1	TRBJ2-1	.	CASSPGTGGNNEQFF	TGTGCCAGCAGTCCTGGGACAGGGGGGAACAATGAGCAGTTCTTC
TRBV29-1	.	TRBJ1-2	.	CSVLRVTQSHGYTF	TGCAGCGTGCTGAGGGTGACCCAATCCCATGGCTACACCTTC
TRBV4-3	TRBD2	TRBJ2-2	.	CASSQAPPGGGSNTGELFF	TGCGCCAGCAGCCAAGCCCCCCCGGGCGGGGGGTCCAACACCGGGGAGCTGTTTTTT
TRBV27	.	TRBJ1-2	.	CASRRDRGGYTF	TGTGCCAGCAGAAGAGATAGAGGGGGCTACACCTTC
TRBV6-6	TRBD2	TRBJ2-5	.	CASRYGGAETQYF	TGTGCCAGCAGATACGGGGGGGCGGAGACCCAGTACTTC
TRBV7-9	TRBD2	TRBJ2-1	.	CASSLAISGGPFIHNEQFF	TGTGCCAGCAGCTTAGCGATTAGCGGGGGGCCGTTCATCCACAATGAGCAGTTCTTC
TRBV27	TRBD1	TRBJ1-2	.	CASSLNGQALQPYGYTF	TGTGCCAGCAGTTTAAACGGACAGGCGTTACAGCCCTATGGCTACACCTTC
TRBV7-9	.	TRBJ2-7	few	CASSPRRDSEQYF	TGTGCCAGCAGCCCCCGACGGGATAGCGAGCAGTACTTC
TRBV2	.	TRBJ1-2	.	CASSEGPRTGSRGYTF	TGTGCCAGCAGTGAGGGGCCCCGGACGGGCAGTCGTGGCTACACCTTC
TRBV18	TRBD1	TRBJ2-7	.	CASSTGQSEQYF	TGTGCCAGCTCAACGGGACAGAGCGAGCAGTACTTC
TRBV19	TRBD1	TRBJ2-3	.	CASSFLARGLGTDTQYF	TGTGCCAGTAGTTTTCTTGCCAGGGGGCTCGGCACAGATACGCAGTATTTT
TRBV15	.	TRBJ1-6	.	CATSRAGSPLHF	TGTGCCACCAGCAGAGCCGGTTCACCCCTCCACTTT
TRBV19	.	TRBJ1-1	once	CASSIVGRGITEAFF	TGTGCCAGTAGTATAGTTGGGAGGGGAATCACTGAAGCTTTCTTT
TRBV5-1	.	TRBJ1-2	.	CASSLGPTGGYTF	TGCGCCAGCAGCTTGGGGCCGACTGGAGGCTACACCTTC
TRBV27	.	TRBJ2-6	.	CASSLGRRTRYSGANVLTF	TGTGCCAGCAGTTTAGGCCGGAGGACGCGATACTCTGGGGCCAACGTCCTGACTTTC
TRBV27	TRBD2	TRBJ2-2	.	CASSLRTSGTGELFF	TGTGCCAGCAGTTTGAGGACTAGCGGTACCGGGGAGCTGTTTTTT
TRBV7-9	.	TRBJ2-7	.	CASSPQWEQYF	TGTGCCAGCAGCCCCCAGTGGGAGCAGTACTTC
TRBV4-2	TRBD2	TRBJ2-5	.	CASSQAPGTSGGETQYF	TGTGCCAGCAGCCAAGCCCCCGGGACTAGCGGGGGGGAGACCCAGTACTTC
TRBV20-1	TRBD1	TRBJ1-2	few	CSADRDGYTF	TGCAGTGCAGACAGGGATGGCTACACCTTC
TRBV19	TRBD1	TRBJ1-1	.	CASSSRDRGGDTEAFF	TGTGCCAGTAGTTCGAGAGACAGGGGCGGCGACACTGAAGCTTTCTTT
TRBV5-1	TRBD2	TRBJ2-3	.	CASSEVRAGGPVDTQYF	TGCGCCAGCAGCGAAGTCCGAGCGGGGGGGCCGGTAGATACGCAGTATTTT
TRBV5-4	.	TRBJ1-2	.	CASKSYGQNYGYTF	TGTGCCAGCAAGTCCTATGGACAGAACTATGGCTACACCTTC
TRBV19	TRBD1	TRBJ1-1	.	CASTRWAGGGKTEAFF	TGTGCCAGTACCCGGTGGGCAGGGGGCGGTAAGACTGAAGCTTTCTTT
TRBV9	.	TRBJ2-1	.	CASSEPPGADHGNEQFF	TGTGCCAGCAGCGAGCCCCCTGGGGCCGACCATGGAAATGAGCAGTTCTTC
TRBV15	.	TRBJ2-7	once	CATSRTGTGGSYEQYF	TGTGCCACCAGCAGAACAGGGACGGGTGGCTCCTACGAGCAGTACTTC
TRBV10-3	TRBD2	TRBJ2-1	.	CATHERGAYNEQFF	TGTGCCACCCATGAGCGGGGGGCCTACAATGAGCAGTTCTTC
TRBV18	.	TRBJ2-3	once	CASSPSWQGSTDTQYF	TGTGCCAGCTCACCCTCGTGGCAGGGAAGCACAGATACGCAGTATTTT
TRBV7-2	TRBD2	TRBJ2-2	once	CASSRLAGKLTGELFF	TGTGCCAGCAGTCGACTAGCGGGGAAATTGACCGGGGAGCTGTTTTTT
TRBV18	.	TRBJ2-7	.	CASSPEPRSAYEQYF	TGTGCCAGCTCACCAGAACCCCGCTCAGCCTACGAGCAGTACTTC